This TCR beta chain was recorded in a study of early T cells in non-severe SARS-CoV-2 infection. Across the study: Chains stayed unpaired after sequencing of bulk RNA from unsorted whole blood.

Attached unique molecular identifiers marked individual cDNA molecules. TCRdb ran MiXCR on the 5' RACE reads and lists one entry per CDR3 protein. The sample lists around 59,000 distinct CDR3 sequences, around 9.3% occurring once. CDR3 length equals 14 residues. The ends were cut back, 2 bases at V and 4 bases at J, with 6 bases in the middle. CDR1 and CDR2 from the germline V gene are PRHDT and FYEKMQ (reference sequence). The TCR originated in an adult who was a healthcare worker with PCR-confirmed SARS-CoV-2 infection or an uninfected control (not recorded which). The sequenced material came from whole blood. The J gene is TRBJ2-6, the V gene TRBV13; D is undetermined. The CDR3 DNA reads as TGTGCCAGCAGCTTATTAACGGGGGCCAACGTCCTGACTTTC. Its translation is CASSLLTGANVLTF.